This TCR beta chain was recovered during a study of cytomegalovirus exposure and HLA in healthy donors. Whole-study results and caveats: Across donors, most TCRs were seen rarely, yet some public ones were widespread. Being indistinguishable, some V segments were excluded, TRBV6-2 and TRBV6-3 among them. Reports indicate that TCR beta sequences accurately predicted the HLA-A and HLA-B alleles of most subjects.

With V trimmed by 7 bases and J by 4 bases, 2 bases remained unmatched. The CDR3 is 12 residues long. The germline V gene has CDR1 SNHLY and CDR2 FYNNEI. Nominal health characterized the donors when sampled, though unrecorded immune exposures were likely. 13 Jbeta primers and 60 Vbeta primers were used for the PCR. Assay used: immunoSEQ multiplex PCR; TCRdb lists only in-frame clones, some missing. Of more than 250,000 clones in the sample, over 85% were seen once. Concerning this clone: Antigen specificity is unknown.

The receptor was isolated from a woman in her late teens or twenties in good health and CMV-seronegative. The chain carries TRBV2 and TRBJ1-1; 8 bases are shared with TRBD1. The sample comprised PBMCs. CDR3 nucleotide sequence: TGTGCCAGCATAGACAGGGGCACTGAAGCTTTCTTT. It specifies CASIDRGTEAFF.